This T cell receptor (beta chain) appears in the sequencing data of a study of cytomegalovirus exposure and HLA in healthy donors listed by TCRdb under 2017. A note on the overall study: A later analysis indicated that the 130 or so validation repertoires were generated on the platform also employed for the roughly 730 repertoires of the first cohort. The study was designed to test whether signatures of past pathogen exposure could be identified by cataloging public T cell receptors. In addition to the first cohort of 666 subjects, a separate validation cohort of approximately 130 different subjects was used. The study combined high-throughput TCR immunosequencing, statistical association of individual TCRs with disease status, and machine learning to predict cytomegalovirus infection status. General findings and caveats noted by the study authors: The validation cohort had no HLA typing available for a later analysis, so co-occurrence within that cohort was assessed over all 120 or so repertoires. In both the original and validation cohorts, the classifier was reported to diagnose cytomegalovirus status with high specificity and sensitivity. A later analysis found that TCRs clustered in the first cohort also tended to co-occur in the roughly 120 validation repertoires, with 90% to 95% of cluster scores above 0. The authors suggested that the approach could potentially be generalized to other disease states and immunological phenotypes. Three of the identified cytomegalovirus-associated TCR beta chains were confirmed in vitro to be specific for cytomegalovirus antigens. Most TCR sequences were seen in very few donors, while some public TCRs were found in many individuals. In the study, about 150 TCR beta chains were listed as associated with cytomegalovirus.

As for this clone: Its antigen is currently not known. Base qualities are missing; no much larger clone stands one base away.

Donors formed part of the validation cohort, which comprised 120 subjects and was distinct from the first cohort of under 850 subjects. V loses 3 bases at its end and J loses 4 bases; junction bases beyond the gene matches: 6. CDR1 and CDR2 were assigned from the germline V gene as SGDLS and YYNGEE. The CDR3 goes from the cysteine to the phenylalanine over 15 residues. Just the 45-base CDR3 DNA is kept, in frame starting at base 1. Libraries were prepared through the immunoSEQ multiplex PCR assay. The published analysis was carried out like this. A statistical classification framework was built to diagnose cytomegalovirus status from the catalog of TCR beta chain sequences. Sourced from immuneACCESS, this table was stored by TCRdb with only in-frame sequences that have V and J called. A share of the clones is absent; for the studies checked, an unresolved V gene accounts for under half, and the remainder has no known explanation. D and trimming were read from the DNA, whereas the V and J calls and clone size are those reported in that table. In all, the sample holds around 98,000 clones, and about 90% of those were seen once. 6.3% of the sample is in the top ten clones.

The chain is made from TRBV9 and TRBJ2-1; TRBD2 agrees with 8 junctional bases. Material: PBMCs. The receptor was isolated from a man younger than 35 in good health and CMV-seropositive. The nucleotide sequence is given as TGTGCCAGCAGCGCCGGGGGGGCTGGATACAATGAGCAGTTCTTC. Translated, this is CASSAGGAGYNEQFF.